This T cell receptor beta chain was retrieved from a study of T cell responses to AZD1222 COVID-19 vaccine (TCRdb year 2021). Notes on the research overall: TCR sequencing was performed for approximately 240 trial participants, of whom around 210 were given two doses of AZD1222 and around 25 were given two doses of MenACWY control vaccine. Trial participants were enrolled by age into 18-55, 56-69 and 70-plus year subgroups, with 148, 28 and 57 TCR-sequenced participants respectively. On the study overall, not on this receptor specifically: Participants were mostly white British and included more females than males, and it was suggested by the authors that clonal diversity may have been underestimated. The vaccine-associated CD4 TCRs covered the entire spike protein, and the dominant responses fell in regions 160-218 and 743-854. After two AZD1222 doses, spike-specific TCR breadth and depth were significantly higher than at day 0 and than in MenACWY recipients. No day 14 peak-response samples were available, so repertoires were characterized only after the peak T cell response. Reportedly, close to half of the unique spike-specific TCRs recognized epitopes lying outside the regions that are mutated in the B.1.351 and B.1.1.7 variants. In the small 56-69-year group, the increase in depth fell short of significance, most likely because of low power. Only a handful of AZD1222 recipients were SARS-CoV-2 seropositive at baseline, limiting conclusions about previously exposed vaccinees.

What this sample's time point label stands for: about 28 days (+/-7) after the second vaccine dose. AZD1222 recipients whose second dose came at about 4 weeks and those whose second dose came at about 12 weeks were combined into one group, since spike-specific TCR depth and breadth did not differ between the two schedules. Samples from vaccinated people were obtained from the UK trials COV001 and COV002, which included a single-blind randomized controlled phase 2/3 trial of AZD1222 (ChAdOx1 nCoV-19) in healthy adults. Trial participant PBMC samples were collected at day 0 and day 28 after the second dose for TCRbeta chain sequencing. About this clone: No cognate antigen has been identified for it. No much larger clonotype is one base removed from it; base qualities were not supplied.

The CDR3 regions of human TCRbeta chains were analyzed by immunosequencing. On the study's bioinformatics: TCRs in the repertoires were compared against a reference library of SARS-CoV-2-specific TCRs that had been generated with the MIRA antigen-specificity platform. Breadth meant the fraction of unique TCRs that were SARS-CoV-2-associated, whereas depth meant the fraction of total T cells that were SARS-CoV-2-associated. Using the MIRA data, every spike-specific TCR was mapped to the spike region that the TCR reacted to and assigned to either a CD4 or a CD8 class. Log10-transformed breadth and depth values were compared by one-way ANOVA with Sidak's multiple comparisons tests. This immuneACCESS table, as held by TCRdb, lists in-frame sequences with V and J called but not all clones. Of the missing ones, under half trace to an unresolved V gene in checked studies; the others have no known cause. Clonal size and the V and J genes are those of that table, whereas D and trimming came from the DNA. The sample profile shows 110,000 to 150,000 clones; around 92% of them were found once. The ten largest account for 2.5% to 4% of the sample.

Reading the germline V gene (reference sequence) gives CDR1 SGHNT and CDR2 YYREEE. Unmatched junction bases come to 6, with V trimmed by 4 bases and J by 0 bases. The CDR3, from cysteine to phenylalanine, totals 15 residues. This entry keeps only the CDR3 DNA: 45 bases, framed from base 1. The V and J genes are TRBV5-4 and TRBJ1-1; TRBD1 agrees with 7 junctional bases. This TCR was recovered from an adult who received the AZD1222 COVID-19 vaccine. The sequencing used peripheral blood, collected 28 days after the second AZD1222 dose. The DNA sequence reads TGTGCCAGCAGCCCGGGAGGGGGCTTGAACACTGAAGCTTTCTTT. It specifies CASSPGGGLNTEAFF. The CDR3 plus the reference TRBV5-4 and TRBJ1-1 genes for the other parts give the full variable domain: ETGVTQSPTHLIKTRGQQVTLRCSSQSGHNTVSWYQQALGQGPQFIFQYYREEENGRGNFPPRFSGLQFPNYSSELNVNALELDDSALYLCASSPGGGLNTEAFFGQGTRLTVV.